One TCR beta chain is described in this entry. Its antigen remains unknown. There were TCR beta CDR3 regions amplified from RNA transcripts. The HTBI primer set served for first-round RT-PCR of the TCR CDR3. TCRdb independently ran MiXCR on the multiplex PCR reads; one entry per CDR3 protein. The sample includes 270,000 or so distinct CDR3 sequences, under 30% of them seen just once. Blood was sampled at initial diagnosis of hyperthyroidism, prior to onset of any ophthalmopathy symptoms. PBMCs were sourced from less than 13 ml fresh peripheral blood. The data stem from a study of T cells in Graves' hyperthyroidism and ophthalmopathy. Trimming stripped 6 bases from V and 3 bases from J, with 13 bases between. The germline V gene encodes CDR1 SGHKS and CDR2 YYEKEE (reference sequence). CDR3 length: 13 amino acids. Study observations and caveats: Appearing also in blood were most of the thyroid clonotypes expanded above 0.001. Ophthalmopathy was model-predicted a median around 6.1 months pre-onset.

Sequenced input: blood. The source of this sequence is a man aged 35 to 55 with Graves' hyperthyroidism that later progressed to Graves' ophthalmopathy. The chain links TRBV5-5 to TRBJ2-7; D gene unclear. CDR3 sequence: CASTLSLGYEQYF. The CDR3, as DNA: TGTGCCAGCACCCTAAGCCTGGGCTACGAGCAGTACTTC.